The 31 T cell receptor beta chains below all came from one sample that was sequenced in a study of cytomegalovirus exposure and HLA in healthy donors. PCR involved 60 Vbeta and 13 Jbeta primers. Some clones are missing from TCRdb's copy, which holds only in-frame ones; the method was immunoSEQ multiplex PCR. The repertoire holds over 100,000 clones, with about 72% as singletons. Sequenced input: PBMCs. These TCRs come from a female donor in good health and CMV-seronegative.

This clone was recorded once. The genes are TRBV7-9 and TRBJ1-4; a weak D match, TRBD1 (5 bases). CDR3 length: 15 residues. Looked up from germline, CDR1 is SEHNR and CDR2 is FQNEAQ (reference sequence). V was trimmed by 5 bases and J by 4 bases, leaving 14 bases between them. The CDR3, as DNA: TGTGCCAGCAGCCAACCCCAGGGAATTAATGAAAAACTGTTTTTT. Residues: CASSQPQGINEKLFF.

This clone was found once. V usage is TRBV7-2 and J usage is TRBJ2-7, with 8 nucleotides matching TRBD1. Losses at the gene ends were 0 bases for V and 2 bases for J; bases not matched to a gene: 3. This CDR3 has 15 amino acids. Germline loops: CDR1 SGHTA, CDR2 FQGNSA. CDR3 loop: CASSLAATGAYEQYF. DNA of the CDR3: TGTGCCAGCAGCTTAGCCGCGACAGGGGCCTACGAGCAGTACTTC.

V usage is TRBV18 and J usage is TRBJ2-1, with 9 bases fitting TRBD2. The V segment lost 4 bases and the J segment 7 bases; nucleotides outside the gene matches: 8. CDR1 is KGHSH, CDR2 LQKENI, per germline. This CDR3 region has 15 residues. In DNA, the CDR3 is TGTGCCAGCTCACACGGCGGGACTAGCCTGAATGAGCAGTTCTTC. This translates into CASSHGGTSLNEQFF.

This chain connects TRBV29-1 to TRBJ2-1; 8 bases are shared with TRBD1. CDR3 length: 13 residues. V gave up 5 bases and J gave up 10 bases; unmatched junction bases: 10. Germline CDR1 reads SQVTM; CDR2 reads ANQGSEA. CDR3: CSVPGQVDLEQFF. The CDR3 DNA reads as TGCAGCGTTCCGGGACAGGTGGACTTAGAGCAGTTCTTC.

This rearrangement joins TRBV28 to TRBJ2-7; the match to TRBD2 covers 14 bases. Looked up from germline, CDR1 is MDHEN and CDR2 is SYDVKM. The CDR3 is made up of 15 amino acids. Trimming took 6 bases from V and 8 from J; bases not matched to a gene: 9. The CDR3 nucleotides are TGTGCCAGCAGCCAGGCCGGACTAGCGGGAGGACAGCAGTACTTC. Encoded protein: CASSQAGLAGGQQYF.

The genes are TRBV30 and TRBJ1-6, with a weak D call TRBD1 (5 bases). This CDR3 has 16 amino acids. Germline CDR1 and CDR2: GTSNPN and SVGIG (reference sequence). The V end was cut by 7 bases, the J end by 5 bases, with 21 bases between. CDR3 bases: TGTGCCTCCCAACGGGACTTCGGGGGTCATAATTCACCCCTCCACTTT. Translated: CASQRDFGGHNSPLHF. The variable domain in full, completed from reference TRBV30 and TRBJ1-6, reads SQTIHQWPATLVQPVGSPLSLECTVEGTSNPNLYWYRQAAGRGLQLLFYSVGIGQISSEVPQNLSASRPQDRQFILSSKKLLLSDSGFYLCASQRDFGGHNSPLHFGNGTRLTVT.

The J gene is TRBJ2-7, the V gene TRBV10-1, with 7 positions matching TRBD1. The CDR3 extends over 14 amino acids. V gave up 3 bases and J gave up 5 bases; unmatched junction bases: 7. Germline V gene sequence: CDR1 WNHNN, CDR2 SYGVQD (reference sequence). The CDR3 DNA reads TGCGCCAGCAGTGATCCAGACAGGGATAACGAGCAGTACTTC. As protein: CASSDPDRDNEQYF.

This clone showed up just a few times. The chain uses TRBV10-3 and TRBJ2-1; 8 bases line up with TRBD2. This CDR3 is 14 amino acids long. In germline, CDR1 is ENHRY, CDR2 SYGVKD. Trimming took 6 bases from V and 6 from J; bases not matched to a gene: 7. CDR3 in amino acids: CAISAGTRGNEQFF. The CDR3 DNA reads TGTGCCATCAGCGCCGGGACTAGGGGCAATGAGCAGTTCTTC.

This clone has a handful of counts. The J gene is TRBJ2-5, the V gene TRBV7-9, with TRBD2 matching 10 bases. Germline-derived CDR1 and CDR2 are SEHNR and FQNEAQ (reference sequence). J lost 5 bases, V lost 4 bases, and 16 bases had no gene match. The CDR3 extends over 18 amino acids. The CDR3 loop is CASSSGSKSGRAVETQYF. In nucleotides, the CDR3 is TGTGCCAGCAGCTCTGGCAGCAAGAGCGGGAGGGCCGTGGAGACCCAGTACTTC.

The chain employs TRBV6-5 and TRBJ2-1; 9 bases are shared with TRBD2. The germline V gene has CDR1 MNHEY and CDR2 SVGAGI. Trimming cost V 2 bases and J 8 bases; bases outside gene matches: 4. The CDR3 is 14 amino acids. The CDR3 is CASSYKGGRDEQFF. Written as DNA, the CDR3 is TGTGCCAGCAGTTACAAGGGCGGGAGGGATGAGCAGTTCTTC.

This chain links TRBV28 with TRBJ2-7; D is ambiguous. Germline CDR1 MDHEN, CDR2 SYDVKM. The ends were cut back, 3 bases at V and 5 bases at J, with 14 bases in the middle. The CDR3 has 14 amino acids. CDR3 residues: CASSFNSESDEQYF. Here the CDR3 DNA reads TGTGCCAGCAGTTTTAATTCTGAGTCCGACGAGCAGTACTTC.

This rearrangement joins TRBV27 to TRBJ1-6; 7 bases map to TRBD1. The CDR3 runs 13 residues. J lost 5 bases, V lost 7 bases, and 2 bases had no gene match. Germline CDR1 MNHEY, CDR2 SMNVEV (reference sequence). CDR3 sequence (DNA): TGTGCCAGCAAGGACAGGCATAATTCACCCCTCCACTTT. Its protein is CASKDRHNSPLHF.

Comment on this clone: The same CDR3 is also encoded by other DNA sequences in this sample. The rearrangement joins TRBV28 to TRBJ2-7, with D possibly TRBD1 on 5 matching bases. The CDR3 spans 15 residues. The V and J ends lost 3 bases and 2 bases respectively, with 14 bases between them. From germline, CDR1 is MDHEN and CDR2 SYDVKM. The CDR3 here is CASSFGQGSTYEQYF. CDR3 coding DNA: TGTGCCAGCAGTTTTGGGCAGGGCTCAACCTACGAGCAGTACTTC.

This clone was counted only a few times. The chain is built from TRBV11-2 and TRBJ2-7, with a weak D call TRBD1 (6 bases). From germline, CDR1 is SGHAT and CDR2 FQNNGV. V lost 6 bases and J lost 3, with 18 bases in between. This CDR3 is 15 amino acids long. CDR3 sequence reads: CASRRAGVGHYEQYF. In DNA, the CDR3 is TGTGCCAGCAGACGCGCAGGGGTGGGGCACTACGAGCAGTACTTC.

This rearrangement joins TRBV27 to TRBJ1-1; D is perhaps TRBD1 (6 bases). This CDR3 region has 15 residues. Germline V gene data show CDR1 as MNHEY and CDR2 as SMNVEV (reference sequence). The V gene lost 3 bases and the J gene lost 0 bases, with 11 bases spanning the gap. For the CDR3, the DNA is TGTGCCAGCAGTTTCTGGGCAGGGGTGAACACTGAAGCTTTCTTT. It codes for CASSFWAGVNTEAFF.

The CDR3 sequence: CASSQPSTGGPSYEQYF. CDR3 bases: TGTGCCAGCAGCCAACCTTCAACAGGGGGTCCCTCCTACGAGCAGTACTTC. The V and J genes are TRBV7-6 and TRBJ2-7, with 8 bases that match TRBD1. CDR3 length equals 17 residues. The V segment lost 5 bases and the J segment 0 bases; nucleotides outside the gene matches: 12. The germline gives CDR1 SGHVS, CDR2 FNYEAQ.

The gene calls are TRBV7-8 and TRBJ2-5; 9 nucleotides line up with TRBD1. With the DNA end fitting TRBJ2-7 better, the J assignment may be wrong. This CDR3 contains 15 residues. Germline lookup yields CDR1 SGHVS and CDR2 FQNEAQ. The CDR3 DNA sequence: TGTGCCAGCAGCCACGGACAGGGGCTGTCCTACGAGCAGTACTTC. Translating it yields CASSHGQGLSYEQYF.

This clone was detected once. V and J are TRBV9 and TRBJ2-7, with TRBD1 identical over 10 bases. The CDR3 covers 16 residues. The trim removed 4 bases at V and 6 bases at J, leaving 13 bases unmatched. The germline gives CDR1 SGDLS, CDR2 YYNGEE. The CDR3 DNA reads TGTGCCAGCAGCCCCCCTTATGGGACAGGGGTAGTCGAGCAGTACTTC. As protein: CASSPPYGTGVVEQYF.

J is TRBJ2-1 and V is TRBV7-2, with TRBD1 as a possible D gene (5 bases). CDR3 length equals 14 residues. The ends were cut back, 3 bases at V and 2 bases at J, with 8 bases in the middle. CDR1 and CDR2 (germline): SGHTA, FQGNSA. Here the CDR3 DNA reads TGTGCCAGCAGCTTCACAGGAGCCTACAATGAGCAGTTCTTC. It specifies CASSFTGAYNEQFF.

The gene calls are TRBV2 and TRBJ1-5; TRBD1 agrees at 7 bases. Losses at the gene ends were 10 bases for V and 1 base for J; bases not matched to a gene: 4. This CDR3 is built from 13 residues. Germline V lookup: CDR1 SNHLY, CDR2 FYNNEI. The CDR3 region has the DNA TGTGCCACCCAGGGGGGAAGCAATCAGCCCCAGCATTTT. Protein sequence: CATQGGSNQPQHF.

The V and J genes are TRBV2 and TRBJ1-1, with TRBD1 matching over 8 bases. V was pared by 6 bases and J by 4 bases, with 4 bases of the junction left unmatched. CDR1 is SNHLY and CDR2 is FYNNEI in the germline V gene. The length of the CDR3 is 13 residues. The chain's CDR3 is CASRDREVTEAFF. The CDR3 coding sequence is TGTGCCAGCAGGGACAGGGAGGTCACTGAAGCTTTCTTT.

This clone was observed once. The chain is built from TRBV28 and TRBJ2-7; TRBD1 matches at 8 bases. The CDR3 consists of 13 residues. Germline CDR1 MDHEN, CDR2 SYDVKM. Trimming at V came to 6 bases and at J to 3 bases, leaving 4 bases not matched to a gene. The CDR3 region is CASSPGTGYEQYF. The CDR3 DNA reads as TGTGCCAGCAGCCCCGGGACAGGCTACGAGCAGTACTTC.

The CDR3 spells CASSLTVRDYNEQFF. In nucleotides, the CDR3 is TGTGCCAGCAGCTTAACGGTCCGGGACTACAATGAGCAGTTCTTC. This chain joins TRBV7-3 and TRBJ2-1, with a weak D call TRBD2 (5 bases). This CDR3 spans 15 amino acids. From germline, CDR1 is SGHTA and CDR2 FQGTGA. V was trimmed by 0 bases and J by 3 bases, leaving 9 bases between them.

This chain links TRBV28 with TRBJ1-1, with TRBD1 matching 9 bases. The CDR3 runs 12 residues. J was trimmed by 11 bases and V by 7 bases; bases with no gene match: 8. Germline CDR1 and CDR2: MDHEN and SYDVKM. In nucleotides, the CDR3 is TGTGCCAGCACTAACAGGGGGCTAGCGGCTTTCTTT. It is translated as CASTNRGLAAFF.

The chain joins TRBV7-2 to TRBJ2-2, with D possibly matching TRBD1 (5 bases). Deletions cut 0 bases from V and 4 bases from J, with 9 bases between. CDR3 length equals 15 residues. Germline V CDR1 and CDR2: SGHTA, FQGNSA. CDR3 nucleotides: TGTGCCAGCAGCTTAGCGGGGCCAGGCACCGGGGAGCTGTTTTTT. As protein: CASSLAGPGTGELFF.

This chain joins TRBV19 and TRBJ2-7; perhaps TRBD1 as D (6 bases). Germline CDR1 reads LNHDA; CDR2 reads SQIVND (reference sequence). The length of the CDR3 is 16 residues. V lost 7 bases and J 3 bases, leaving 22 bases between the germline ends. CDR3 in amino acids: CASTQVWRTASYEQYF. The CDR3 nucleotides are TGTGCCAGTACCCAAGTATGGAGGACAGCTAGCTACGAGCAGTACTTC.

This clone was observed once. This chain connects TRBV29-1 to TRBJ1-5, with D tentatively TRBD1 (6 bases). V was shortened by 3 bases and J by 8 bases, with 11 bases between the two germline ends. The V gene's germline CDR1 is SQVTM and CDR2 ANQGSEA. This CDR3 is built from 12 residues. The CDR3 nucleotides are TGCAGCGTTGAGGAACCAGGGGAGCCCCAGCATTTT. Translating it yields CSVEEPGEPQHF.

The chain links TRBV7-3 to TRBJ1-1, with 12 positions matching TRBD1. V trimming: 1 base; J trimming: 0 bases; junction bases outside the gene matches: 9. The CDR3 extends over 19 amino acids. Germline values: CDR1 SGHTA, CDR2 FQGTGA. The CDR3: CASSLRRPGQGAMNTEAFF. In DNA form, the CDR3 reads TGTGCCAGCAGCTTAAGACGACCGGGACAGGGGGCAATGAACACTGAAGCTTTCTTT.

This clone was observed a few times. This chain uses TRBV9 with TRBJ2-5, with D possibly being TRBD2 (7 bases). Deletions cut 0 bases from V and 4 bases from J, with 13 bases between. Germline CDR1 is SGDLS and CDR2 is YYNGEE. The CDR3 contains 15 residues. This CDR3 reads CASSVALRGGETQYF. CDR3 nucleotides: TGTGCCAGCAGCGTAGCTTTGAGGGGGGGAGAGACCCAGTACTTC. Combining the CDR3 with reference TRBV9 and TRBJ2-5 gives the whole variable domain DSGVTQTPKHLITATGQRVTLRCSPRSGDLSVYWYQQSLDQGLQFLIQYYNGEERAKGNILERFSAQQFPDLHSELNLSSLELGDSALYFCASSVALRGGETQYFGPGTRLLVL.

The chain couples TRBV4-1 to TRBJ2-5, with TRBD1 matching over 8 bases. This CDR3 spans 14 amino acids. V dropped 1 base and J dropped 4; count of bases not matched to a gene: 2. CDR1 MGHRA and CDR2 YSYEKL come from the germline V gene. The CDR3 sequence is CASSQVGTGETQYF. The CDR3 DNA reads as TGCGCCAGCAGCCAAGTCGGGACAGGAGAGACCCAGTACTTC.

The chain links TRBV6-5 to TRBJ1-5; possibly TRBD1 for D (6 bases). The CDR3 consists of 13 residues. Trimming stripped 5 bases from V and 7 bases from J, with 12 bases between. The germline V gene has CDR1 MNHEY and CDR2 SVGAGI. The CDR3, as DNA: TGTGCCAGCAGTCACAGGGAAGGGCAGCCCCAGCATTTT. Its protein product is CASSHREGQPQHF.